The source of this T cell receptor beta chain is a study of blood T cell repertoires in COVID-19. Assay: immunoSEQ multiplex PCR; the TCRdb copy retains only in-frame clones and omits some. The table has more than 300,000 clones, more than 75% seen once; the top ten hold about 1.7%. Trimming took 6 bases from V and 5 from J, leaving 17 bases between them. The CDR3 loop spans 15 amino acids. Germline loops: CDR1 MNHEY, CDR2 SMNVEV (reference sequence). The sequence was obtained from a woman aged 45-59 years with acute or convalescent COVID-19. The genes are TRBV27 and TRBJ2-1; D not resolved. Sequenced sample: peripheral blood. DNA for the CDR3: TGTGCCAGCAGACAACAGACGGTTAGTAACAATGAGCAGTTCTTC. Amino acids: CASRQQTVSNNEQFF.